This TCR beta chain originates from a study of siplizumab effects on memory and regulatory T cells. Germline-derived CDR1 and CDR2 are SGHNT and YENEEA. The CDR3 sequence is 16 residues long. V dropped 1 base and J dropped 4 bases, with 16 bases sitting between them. Overall study results and limits: An assignable naive or memory phenotype was lacking in roughly 75-95% of proliferating CD4+ or CD8+ clones. Siplizumab caused a significant drop in alloreactive sequences traceable to unstimulated CD4+ memory cells.

Roughly 100,000 TCR templates were assayed per sample. Generated by immunoSEQ multiplex PCR, the TCRdb table keeps only in-frame clones and is missing some. This repertoire shows some 100,000 clones, 94% found once; its top ten account for roughly 0.62%. Turning to this clone: Its target is not known.

The rearrangement uses TRBV11-3 and TRBJ2-5; possibly TRBD1 for D (5 bases). The clonotype comes from a human donor in good health. Sequences were obtained from Tregs sorted from blood. CDR3 coding DNA: TGTGCCAGCAGCTTAGGCCCTGGGGCAGGACCAGAGACCCAGTACTTC. This translates into CASSLGPGAGPETQYF.